Sequencing of this TCR beta chain was carried out in a study of neurological immune-mediated disorders. Study results and caveats: Multiple sclerosis was found to have the least TCR clonal expansion, below healthy controls, and HTLV-1-associated myelopathy the most. Among expanded clones, no CDR3 amino acid sequences were shared across subjects, a pattern suggesting private repertoires in all groups.

The germline gives CDR1 MGHRA, CDR2 YSYEKL. J lost 1 base, V lost 4 bases, and 3 bases had no gene match. This CDR3 has 15 residues. This clonotype was seen at least ten times. Its cognate antigen is unknown. With 10-nucleotide random UMIs, 5'RACE was used to make the cDNA. TCRdb processed the 5' RACE reads anew with MiXCR; each CDR3 protein has one entry. The sample consists of tens of thousands of distinct CDR3 sequences, 12% of them appearing once. The TCR comes from a female donor in good health. Material: PBMCs. The chain links TRBV4-1 to TRBJ2-3; 9 positions match TRBD1. The CDR3 protein is CASSLTGGGTDTQYF. CDR3 in DNA: TGCGCCAGCAGCCTAACAGGGGGCGGCACAGATACGCAGTATTTT.